These 13 T cell receptor beta chains share one sample of origin, sequenced in a study of control samples from healthy donors and cancer patients. Sequenced by immunoSEQ multiplex PCR; TCRdb stores in-frame clones only, minus some. The sample has about 250,000 clones, over 75% seen once; the top ten hold about an eighth. Sequencing was carried out using PBMCs. Every receptor here comes from a woman aged 60 to 75 with lung cancer.

The CDR3 sequence: CASSLQGQAEQYF. CDR3 nucleotides: TGTGCCAGCAGCTTACAAGGACAGGCCGAGCAGTACTTC. The rearrangement links TRBV7-9 to TRBJ2-7, with TRBD1 matching over 7 bases. The length of the CDR3 is 13 residues. With V trimmed by 2 bases and J by 6 bases, 4 bases remained unmatched. Per the germline V gene, CDR1 is SEHNR and CDR2 is FQNEAQ (reference sequence).

The chain joins TRBV6-5 to TRBJ1-1; D is uncertain. Trimming stripped 0 bases from V and 3 bases from J, with 8 bases between. The CDR3 loop spans 14 amino acids. Germline V gene data show CDR1 as MNHEY and CDR2 as SVGAGI. CDR3 loop: CASSYSGMYTEAFF. In DNA, the CDR3 is TGTGCCAGCAGTTACTCAGGGATGTACACTGAAGCTTTCTTT.

The chain employs TRBV29-1 and TRBJ2-5; 9 bases line up with TRBD1. This CDR3 spans 14 amino acids. The V gene's germline CDR1 is SQVTM and CDR2 ANQGSEA. Germline trimming cut 4 bases from V and 5 bases from J; bases unmatched to any gene: 8. The CDR3 region is CSVGPQGARETQYF. The CDR3 DNA reads as TGCAGCGTTGGCCCACAGGGGGCGCGGGAGACCCAGTACTTC.

The rearrangement links TRBV9 to TRBJ1-2; D not resolved. From germline, CDR1 is SGDLS and CDR2 YYNGEE. This CDR3 is built from 15 residues. Trimming pared 0 bases from V and 4 bases from J, leaving 13 bases between. The CDR3 region has the DNA TGTGCCAGCAGCGTAGACCCAGGCAGTTCCTATGGCTACACCTTC. Its protein product is CASSVDPGSSYGYTF.

The V call is TRBV13, the J call TRBJ1-1; D not resolved. This CDR3 has 15 residues. Trimming pared 0 bases from V and 0 bases from J, leaving 8 bases between. Germline CDR1 and CDR2: PRHDT and FYEKMQ (reference sequence). CDR3 in DNA: TGTGCCAGCAGCTTAGGGGTTGGGGTGAACACTGAAGCTTTCTTT. This encodes CASSLGVGVNTEAFF.

V is TRBV21-1 and J is TRBJ1-3. TRBV21-1 represents a pseudogene. CDR3 length equals 18 residues. The CDR3: CASSKARGRWRSGNTIYF. CDR3 nucleotides: TGTGCCAGCAGCAAAGCCCGGGGACGGTGGCGCTCTGGAAACACCATATATTTT.

This clone was seen just once. The chain recombines TRBV19 with TRBJ2-7; D is perhaps TRBD2 (5 bases). This CDR3 spans 12 amino acids. Trimming took 9 bases from V and 3 from J, leaving 12 bases between them. The V gene's germline CDR1 is LNHDA and CDR2 SQIVND (reference sequence). The CDR3 protein is CARRAEYYEQYF. CDR3 nucleotides: TGTGCCAGGCGGGCCGAATACTACGAGCAGTACTTC.

The CDR3 coding sequence is TGTGCCAGCAGTCTCACTAGCGGAGCTTACAATGAGCAGTTCTTC. It yields the protein CASSLTSGAYNEQFF. V and J are TRBV6-6 and TRBJ2-1; TRBD2 matches 8 bases. The CDR3 extends over 15 amino acids. The trim removed 5 bases at V and 4 bases at J, leaving 7 bases unmatched. The germline V gene has CDR1 MNHNY and CDR2 SVGAGI (reference sequence).

The J gene is TRBJ2-6, the V gene TRBV7-9; D call uncertain. Germline CDR1 is SEHNR and CDR2 is FQNEAQ (reference sequence). The CDR3 spans 13 residues. V lost 3 bases and J 7 bases, leaving 7 bases between the germline ends. This CDR3 reads CASSLGSANVLTF. In DNA form, the CDR3 reads TGTGCCAGCAGCTTGGGTAGTGCCAACGTCCTGACTTTC.

The table lists this clone with a few counts. The J gene is TRBJ2-1, the V gene TRBV5-1; D perhaps matches TRBD2 (6 bases). Germline V CDR1 and CDR2: SGHRS, YFSETQ. V lost 9 bases, J lost 6 bases, and 19 bases lay in between. The CDR3 is 14 amino acids. The CDR3 bases are TGCGCCACCTCGTCACCGGGGGAAGGCAATGAGCAGTTCTTC. This encodes CATSSPGEGNEQFF.

The chain links TRBV12-3 or TRBV12-4 to TRBJ2-5, with a tentative D call TRBD1 (5 bases). The V end was cut by 5 bases, the J end by 2 bases, with 9 bases between. The CDR3 covers 13 residues. The CDR3 spells CASSNRLQETQYF. The CDR3 DNA sequence: TGTGCCAGCAGTAACAGGCTACAAGAGACCCAGTACTTC.

V gene TRBV6-5 combines with J gene TRBJ1-2; no definite D call. CDR3 length equals 12 residues. Germline assignment: CDR1 MNHEY and CDR2 SVGAGI. V shed 4 bases and J shed 4 bases, with 7 bases lying between them. The CDR3 spells CASSWAGYGYTF. CDR3 DNA sequence: TGTGCCAGCAGTTGGGCGGGCTATGGCTACACCTTC.

The chain carries TRBV7-9 and TRBJ1-3; perhaps TRBD1 as D (5 bases). Per germline, CDR1 SEHNR and CDR2 FQNEAQ (reference sequence). The CDR3 totals 14 residues. V was trimmed by 5 bases and J by 6 bases, leaving 14 bases between them. The CDR3 protein is CASSSPGSENTIYF. The CDR3 DNA reads as TGTGCCAGCAGCAGCCCAGGGAGTGAAAACACCATATATTTT.